This T cell receptor beta chain was identified in a study of blood T cell repertoires in COVID-19. On the study more broadly: Sample material is recorded as cDNA or gDNA derived from T cells, B-cell-depleted T cells, or PBMCs.

In assigning cohorts, the study relied on participant-reported clinical history. Looked up from germline, CDR1 is LNHDA and CDR2 is SQIVND (reference sequence). The CDR3 spans 14 residues. V was trimmed by 7 bases and J by 7 bases, leaving 17 bases between them. Profiling relied on immunoSEQ multiplex PCR, and the TCRdb table lists in-frame clones only, not all of them. The table includes approximately 270,000 clones, approximately 83% detected once. The sample was PBMCs or T cells enriched from blood (not recorded which). The rearrangement joins TRBV19 to TRBJ1-3; TRBD1 is a possible D gene (6 bases). This TCR was recovered from a woman in her 30s who had recovered from COVID-19. The CDR3 is CASTLRGHSNTIYF. The DNA of the CDR3 is TGTGCCAGTACCCTCAGGGGTCATTCGAACACCATATATTTT.